The TCR beta chain described here comes from a study of T-cell reconstitution after alpha-beta-depleted transplantation in children. Researchers prepared the TCRbeta library using unique molecular identifiers, the study reports. TCRdb ran MiXCR on the PCR reads and lists one entry per CDR3 protein. Of approximately 240,000 distinct CDR3 sequences in the sample, 8.5% to 10% were seen once. This clonotype has at least ten counts. From germline, CDR1 is DFQATT and CDR2 SNEGSKA (reference sequence). The V and J ends lost 6 bases and 0 bases respectively, with 9 bases between them. The length of the CDR3 is 13 residues.

This TCR was recovered from a human donor who donated a stem cell graft to a child with acute lymphoblastic leukemia. V usage is TRBV20-1 and J usage is TRBJ1-5, with D possibly TRBD1 on 5 matching bases. The source material was PBMCs from the stem cell graft donor, sampled from the stem cell graft. The CDR3 is CSATGHSNQPQHF. CDR3 sequence (DNA): TGCAGTGCCACTGGACATAGCAATCAGCCCCAGCATTTT.